The next 10 T cell receptor beta chains were all read from a single sample in a study of blood T cell repertoires in COVID-19. Method: immunoSEQ multiplex PCR; TCRdb's copy keeps in-frame clones and lacks some. The sample holds 150,000 to 200,000 clones, nearly 80% seen once. The specimen was peripheral blood. Receptors originate from a woman in her seventies with acute or convalescent COVID-19.

The CDR3: CASSQRYRGNTIYF. The CDR3 nucleotides read TGTGCCAGCAGCCAAAGATACAGAGGAAACACCATATATTTT. The chain employs TRBV14 and TRBJ1-3; D is undetermined. Germline assignment: CDR1 SGHDN and CDR2 FVKESK. Trimming left V 2 bases short and J 4 bases short, with 9 bases between. This CDR3 comprises 14 residues.

This clone has just one count. This chain connects TRBV19 to TRBJ2-5; no clear D gene. CDR1 is LNHDA and CDR2 is SQIVND in the germline V gene (reference sequence). Trimming took 2 bases from V and 1 from J, leaving 8 bases between them. This CDR3 is 14 amino acids long. The CDR3 DNA sequence: TGTGCCAGTAGTATAAATGGCTTCCAAGAGACCCAGTACTTC. The encoded protein is CASSINGFQETQYF.

V gene TRBV10-1 combines with J gene TRBJ2-2; D possibly corresponds to TRBD2 (6 bases). The V end lost 5 bases, the J end lost 3 bases, and 10 bases lay between the germline ends. The CDR3 totals 14 residues. The germline V gene encodes CDR1 WNHNN and CDR2 SYGVQD (reference sequence). The chain's CDR3 is CASSLSGDTGELFF. The CDR3 bases are TGCGCCAGCAGTCTATCGGGAGACACCGGGGAGCTGTTTTTT.

CDR3 loop: CASVIPGQDFYEQYF. As DNA, the CDR3 is TGTGCCAGCGTGATCCCGGGACAGGATTTCTACGAGCAGTACTTC. The V and J genes are TRBV6-6 and TRBJ2-7; TRBD1 agrees at 8 bases. J gave up 3 bases and V 8 bases, and 12 bases lay outside the gene matches. There are 15 residues in the CDR3. Per germline, CDR1 MNHNY and CDR2 SVGAGI (reference sequence).

The genes are TRBV7-9 and TRBJ2-6; 7 nucleotides agree with TRBD1. The ends lost 5 bases at V and 2 bases at J; junction bases unmatched: 6. CDR3 length equals 16 residues. Germline loops: CDR1 SEHNR, CDR2 FQNEAQ (reference sequence). CDR3 coding DNA: TGTGCCAGCAGCAGCACAGGGGCCGCTGGGGCCAACGTCCTGACTTTC. Translation gives CASSSTGAAGANVLTF.

The rearrangement links TRBV3-1 (or the pseudogene TRBV3-2) to TRBJ2-7; TRBD2 aligns across 10 bases. Unmatched junction bases numbered 9, after V lost 1 base and J lost 6 bases. Germline V lookup: CDR1 LGHDT, CDR2 YNNKEL (reference sequence). The CDR3 runs 16 residues. The CDR3: CASSQVYLAGVSEQYF. CDR3 sequence (DNA): TGTGCCAGCAGCCAAGTGTATCTAGCGGGAGTAAGCGAGCAGTACTTC.

The genes are TRBV9 and TRBJ1-2; TRBD1 matches 12 bases. CDR3 size: 17 residues. The J segment lost 7 bases and the V segment lost 0 bases, leaving 10 bases of the junction unmatched. Germline V gene sequence: CDR1 SGDLS, CDR2 YYNGEE. The CDR3 bases are TGTGCCAGCAGCGTAGCGGTACCGGGACAGGGGGCGCGTGGCTACACCTTC. This codes for CASSVAVPGQGARGYTF.

The rearrangement links TRBV4-1 to TRBJ1-5, with 8 bases that match TRBD1. J was trimmed by 7 bases and V by 0 bases; bases with no gene match: 8. The CDR3 totals 16 residues. Germline CDR1 is MGHRA and CDR2 is YSYEKL. CDR3 protein: CASSQDNSGGRQPQHF. The CDR3 nucleotides read TGCGCCAGCAGCCAAGATAATTCAGGGGGCAGGCAGCCCCAGCATTTT.

The sample holds one count of this clone. The J gene is TRBJ2-5, the V gene TRBV4-2, with 14 nucleotides matching TRBD2. Germline CDR1 is LGHNA and CDR2 is YNFKEQ. The CDR3 covers 17 residues. The junction had 6 bases not matched to a gene; V was cut back by 1 base and J by 5 bases. The CDR3, as DNA: TGTGCCAGCAGCCAAGCCGGGACTAGCGGGGGTCCGGAGACCCAGTACTTC. Its protein is CASSQAGTSGGPETQYF.

The chain uses TRBV5-6 and TRBJ2-2, with D possibly matching TRBD1 (6 bases). The CDR3 totals 15 residues. V lost 1 base, J lost 5 bases, and 12 bases lay in between. The V gene's germline CDR1 is SGHDT and CDR2 YYEEEE. This CDR3 is CASSLQGRETGELFF. In DNA form, the CDR3 reads TGTGCCAGCAGCTTGCAGGGGCGCGAGACCGGGGAGCTGTTTTTT.